Here is one T cell receptor (beta chain) with its context. As yet, its antigen is unknown. Template input was genomic DNA from bulk tumor (600 ng per sample). During surgery, each primary tumor gave multiple biopsies spaced as far apart as possible. Enrolled individuals presented with untreated, newly diagnosed non-small cell lung cancer and received curative surgery. Patients with newly diagnosed non-small cell lung cancer who underwent surgery with curative intent served as donors. This entry belongs to a study of immune heterogeneity within non-small cell lung tumors. Trimming stripped 4 bases from V and 3 bases from J, with 15 bases between. The CDR3 runs to 15 residues. Germline V lookup: CDR1 MDHEN, CDR2 SYDVKM. With 32 V and 13 J primers, multiplex PCR amplified the TCR beta CDR3. TCRdb fed the multiplex PCR reads into MiXCR, producing one record per CDR3 protein. The sample contains 1,500 to 2,000 distinct CDR3 sequences, 30% of which appear only once.

Broader study findings: Tumor sites within a patient were found to share identical dominant CDR3 beta clonotypes, and site-unique high-frequency clones were also present. Between individual patients, the high-frequency T-cell receptor beta clonotypes largely differed. Local tumor mutational burden correlated moderately but significantly with local T-cell clonality (R roughly 0.36).

Material: lung tumor tissue. This TCR was recovered from a man between 60 and 75 years old with non-small cell lung cancer. The chain employs TRBV28 and TRBJ1-1, with D perhaps matching TRBD1 (6 bases). The CDR3: CASSSAGARDTEAFF. The CDR3 coding sequence is TGTGCCAGCAGTTCGGCGGGGGCGAGGGACACTGAAGCTTTCTTT.